The present T cell receptor (beta chain) was sequenced within a study of cytomegalovirus exposure and HLA in healthy donors (dated by TCRdb to the late 2010s). Regarding the complete study: According to an earlier analysis of around 600 of the donors, about 179 million T cells yielded over 100 million unique TCR beta sequences and around 280 Gb of sequence data. An early release covering roughly 580 HLA-typed donors comprised roughly 300 gigabases of sequencing data and roughly 86 million unique TCR sequences. Of the roughly 400 genotyped donors, 81% were placed in the genetic ancestry cluster associated with self-reported Caucasian donors. The aim of the study was to test whether cataloging public T cell receptors could identify signatures of past pathogen exposure. The study used immunosequencing to profile the T cell repertoires of some 600 subjects and linked those repertoires to cytomegalovirus serostatus. Besides the first cohort of hundreds of subjects, a separate validation cohort made up of roughly 130 different subjects was used. High-throughput TCR immunosequencing, statistical association of individual TCRs with disease status, and machine learning were combined to predict cytomegalovirus infection status. To study patterns of TCR occurrence, a later analysis re-analyzed previously published TCR beta repertoires from around 700 donors and added high-resolution HLA genotyping. In the later analysis, no new phenotypic data were used to find candidate immune exposures; instead, reliance was placed on TCR beta sequences and their occurrence across donors. An earlier analysis of 587 of the donors applied high-throughput TCR beta sequencing to assess whether each TCR beta V gene segment acted as functional or pseudogenic. Donor age, sex, ethnicity and CMV serostatus were collected together with the repertoire data. Genome-wide SNP genotypes for about 65% of the 666 donors were used in a later genetic analysis, which treated that subset as a discovery cohort. All discovery cohort repertoires had been generated using a single sequencing platform. HLA typing covered class I and class II loci at four-digit resolution. Typing coverage varied by locus: roughly 629-640 donors for A, B, C, DRB1 and DQB1; approximately 500 for DQA1; 606 for DPA1; some 470 for DPB1. About five DR-DQ haplotypes were handled as single units for association and clustering, since linkage in the cohort was strong. Among some 410 genotyped donors of the cohort, an average of approximately 250,000 unique TCR beta nucleotide sequences were sequenced per donor, around 20% of them non-productive.

Overall study outcomes, separate from this receptor: The authors suggested that the approach could potentially be generalized to other disease states and immunological phenotypes. When HLA alleles, especially DR and DQ, strongly co-occurred, attributing TCR associations to individual alleles was difficult. In an earlier analysis of 587 of the donors, most TCR beta V segments appeared in productive rearrangements about 90% or about 30% of the time, broadly matching IMGT annotations. According to a later analysis, TCR association rates differed among HLA loci, with DRB1 alleles showing the most associated TCRs and HLA-C alleles showing the fewest. Because HLA typing was missing for some donors at each locus, association tests included only the typed subset. A few of the identified cytomegalovirus-associated TCR beta chains were confirmed in vitro to be specific for cytomegalovirus antigens. Some IMGT-functional V segments, including TRBV6-2 and TRBV6-3, could not be distinguished by the 87-base-pair reads and were therefore excluded. A later analysis found that HLA-associated TCR beta chains were more clonally expanded and had lower generation probabilities than equally common non-associated chains. A later analysis associated 15,000 to 20,000 TCR beta sequences with specific HLA alleles at a false discovery rate of 0.05. A total of some 180 TCR beta chains were listed by the study as associated with cytomegalovirus. A group of highly shared sequence variants was considered likely to be a technical artifact of the sequencing pipeline. Presence/absence analyses assumed roughly uniform sequencing depth across donors, an assumption that may not hold. The classifier was reported to diagnose cytomegalovirus status with high specificity and sensitivity in both the original and validation cohorts. Only TCR beta chains were sequenced in this cohort, and the absence of alpha or paired-chain data limited detectable features. According to a later genetic analysis, donors in an Asian-associated ancestry cluster had fewer N-insertions in productive TCRs than the approximately 700-donor mean. In a later genetic analysis, a missense DCLRE1C variant was associated with V-gene and J-gene trimming of TCR beta chains, and the association was replicated in an independent cohort. A later analysis found that most CMV-associated TCR beta chains appeared HLA-restricted, with HLA associations seemingly driven largely by CMV exposure. For the cohort, immune exposure information was limited to CMV serostatus. A further reported finding was that TCR beta sequences accurately predicted the HLA-A and HLA-B alleles for most subjects in the first cohort. A later analysis reported that several top co-occurrence clusters appeared linked to parvovirus B19, influenza, CMV and Epstein-Barr virus. The earlier analysis of approximately 560 of the donors excluded about 16 rarely observed V segments, including chromosome 9 orphons, because counts were too low. Most TCR sequences were observed very rarely across donors, whereas some public TCRs were present in many individuals. Linkage disequilibrium might explain the correlated functional status among segregating V segments, but an unknown experimental factor could not be excluded.

Of note for this clone: What this receptor recognizes is not known. Per-base qualities were not stored, and no clone one base away is much larger.

Libraries were built with the immunoSEQ multiplex PCR assay. For the multiplex PCR, a mixture combining 60 forward primers for TCR Vbeta segments and 13 reverse primers for TCR Jbeta segments was used. Amplification of the CDR3 region of rearranged TCR beta genes was performed with a multiplex PCR assay on genomic DNA. On the Illumina HiSeq System, the amplified TCR beta libraries were sequenced as 87-base-pair reads. Concerning the study's data processing: A later analysis counted approximately 84 million unique TCR beta chains across the 666 repertoires, and roughly 10 million of these chains were shared by at least two donors. A nearest-neighbor algorithm error-corrected the raw reads and collapsed the reads into unique sequences, merging closely related sequences to remove PCR and sequencing errors. V, D and J gene segments were assigned by aligning CDR3 sequences to IMGT reference sequences. For a sequence to be retained, a match of at least six nucleotides was required to both a V gene segment and a J gene segment. A rearrangement was called productive if the CDR3 had no stop codons and remained in frame with V and J, and every other rearrangement was called non-productive. CDR3 was defined according to IMGT convention as the region running from the second conserved V-encoded cysteine to the conserved J-encoded phenylalanine. The earlier analysis of 587 of the donors excluded sequences that lacked an unambiguous match to a single V gene segment. In an earlier analysis of approximately 550 of the donors, V segments were called functional above 56.7% productive rearrangements and were called segregating when the between-donor standard deviation exceeded 5%. A statistical classification framework was built to diagnose cytomegalovirus status from the catalog of TCR beta chain sequences. In a later analysis, V and J genes were assigned by comparing TCR nucleotide sequences against IMGT/GENE-DB human TR gene sequences. The TCRdist pipeline was used in a later analysis to assign CDR3 sequences and most-parsimonious VDJ recombination scenarios. In a later analysis, each TCR beta chain was defined by its CDR3 amino acid sequence together with its V-gene family, and reads lacking a unique V-gene family were excluded. A later analysis removed several hundred highly shared, low-generation-probability nucleotide sequences to deal with suspected cross-contamination and a sequencing artifact. In a later analysis, a clonal expansion index for each public chain was calculated from normalized within-repertoire ranks of inferred template counts. In a later analysis, generation probabilities were computed with a VDJ recombination model fitted to out-of-frame rearrangements, and the resulting probabilities were checked against IGoR. A later analysis scored TCR-TCR, TCR-HLA and TCR-CMV co-occurrence with hypergeometric tests, applying a repertoire-size bias correction to TCR pairs. A later analysis estimated false discovery rates by permuting HLA or CMV assignments 20 times. A later analysis grouped co-occurring TCRs with DBSCAN, adding TCRdist sequence similarity when clustering within HLA-allele-positive subsets. Co-occurrence clustering excluded repertoires with fewer than 30,000 or more than 120,000 public chains, plus five with anomalous nucleotide sharing. Held by TCRdb, this immuneACCESS table contains in-frame sequences only and omits some clones. Under half of the omission traces to an unresolved V gene where checked; the cause of the rest is unknown. The V and J calls and clone size were taken over from that table, and D and trimming were inferred from the DNA. For this sample there are some 65,000 clones; 60% to 80% appear just once. The ten top clones hold around 3% of the sample.

Taken from the germline V gene (reference sequence), the CDR1 and CDR2 loops are LNHDA and SQIVND. Trimmed from V: 10 bases; trimmed from J: 3 bases; junction bases lacking a gene match: 7. The CDR3 runs 13 residues from the cysteine to the phenylalanine. Just the 39-base CDR3 DNA is kept, in frame starting at base 1. The cohort consisted of 650 to 850 healthy bone marrow donors. At the time of sampling, all cohort members were nominally healthy, though unrecorded immune exposures were likely present. The donor was CMV seropositive and belonged to the group of about 290 seropositive cohort members. Every donor gave a peripheral blood sample, and the peripheral blood mononuclear cells from that sample were used for TCR beta sequencing. Genomic DNA extraction from the blood cell samples was performed with the Qiagen DNeasy Blood Extraction Kit.

The rearrangement combines TRBV19 with TRBJ1-1; the junction holds 8 bases that match TRBD1. The sequence came from a girl aged 10 to 17 in good health and CMV-seropositive. Specimen: PBMCs. The CDR3 region reads CATSPDRDTEAFF. The nucleotides read TGTGCCACCTCCCCGGACAGGGACACTGAAGCTTTCTTT.